This TCR beta chain was sequenced during a study of response to subunit inactivated influenza vaccine. MiXCR, run by TCRdb on the RT-PCR reads, gives a single entry per CDR3 protein. This sample carries hundreds of thousands of distinct CDR3 sequences, approximately 15% of them seen once, and the ten largest clones take less than 7%. Findings and caveats of the study: With each seasonal influenza vaccination, the authors suggested, few new T cells are recruited.

On this clonotype itself: The antigen is undetermined.

The germline gives CDR1 SGHTA, CDR2 FQGNSA. The CDR3 consists of 14 residues. V trimming: 2 bases; J trimming: 10 bases; junction bases outside the gene matches: 5. The sequenced sample was PBMCs from blood, obtained approximately 15 days before vaccination. The genes are TRBV7-2 and TRBJ2-3; 11 bases align to TRBD2. This receptor was taken from a man in his fifties who received an inactivated influenza vaccine. CDR3 sequence reads: CASSLLAGGLPQYF. The CDR3, as DNA: TGTGCCAGCAGCTTATTAGCGGGAGGGCTCCCGCAGTATTTT.